Listed below are T cell receptor beta chains from one sample, sequenced in a study of blood T cell repertoires in COVID-19. Here immunoSEQ multiplex PCR was the method, and the copy in TCRdb shows in-frame clones only, minus some. The sample records under 200,000 clones, more than 80% being singletons. Sequenced material: peripheral blood. Receptors were obtained from a man in his forties or fifties with acute or convalescent COVID-19. CDR3s include the opening cysteine and the closing phenylalanine or tryptophan. The D gene is left open where the match is weak. Some rows mark clone size as missing; the rest say once, few, many or name a class of expanded clone.

>NA|TRBV12-3/TRBV12-4|TRBJ1-1|NA
TGTGCCAGCAGTTTGGGGGCCGTCACTGAAGCTTTCTTT
CASSLGAVTEAFF
>NA|TRBV7-2|TRBJ2-5|NA
TGTGCCAGCAGCTCACCACCCGTACGGGAGACCCAGTACTTC
CASSSPPVRETQYF
>NA|TRBV7-8|TRBJ1-4|few
TGTGCCAGCAGCTTCCAGGGAATAAATGAAAAACTGTTTTTT
CASSFQGINEKLFF
>TRBD1|TRBV10-3|TRBJ1-2|NA
TGTGCCATCAGTACAGGGGCCGAGCCCTATGGCTACACCTTC
CAISTGAEPYGYTF
>TRBD1|TRBV10-3|TRBJ1-6|NA
TGTGCCATCAGAGGGACAGGCAATAATTCACCCCTCCACTTT
CAIRGTGNNSPLHF
>NA|TRBV12-3/TRBV12-4|TRBJ2-5|NA
TGTGCCAGCAGTTTGAAGCGAGAGACCCAGTACTTC
CASSLKRETQYF
>NA|TRBV18|TRBJ1-1|NA
TGTGCCAGCTCACGCCCAGATTTTGGAGCTTTCTTT
CASSRPDFGAFF
>NA|TRBV4-1|TRBJ1-2|once
TGCGCCAGCAGCCAATTCCCGGGGGAGTACGGTGGCTACACCTTC
CASSQFPGEYGGYTF
>NA|TRBV21-1|TRBJ1-1|NA
TGTGCCAGCAGCAAAGCGGGGACACTCACTGAAGCTTTCTTT
CASSKAGTLTEAFF
>NA|TRBV21-1|TRBJ1-4|NA
TGTGCCAGCAGCCTTCGACAGGGGTCTAATGAAAAACTGTTTTTT
CASSLRQGSNEKLFF
>NA|TRBV28|TRBJ2-3|NA
TGTGCCAGCAGCCCTCCCCCAGATAGCACAGATACGCAGTATTTT
CASSPPPDSTDTQYF
>TRBD1|TRBV18|TRBJ1-1|NA
TGTGCCAGCTCAGCTTCGGGACAGGAAGCTTTCTTT
CASSASGQEAFF
>TRBD1|TRBV10-2|TRBJ1-6|NA
TGCGCCAGCAACCCGGGACAGGGCATAAATAGTGGACCCCTCCACTTT
CASNPGQGINSGPLHF
>TRBD2|TRBV7-6|TRBJ2-5|once
TGTGCCAGCAGCTTAGCGCGGGGGGGCCAAGAGACCCAGTACTTC
CASSLARGGQETQYF
>NA|TRBV7-9|TRBJ2-3|NA
TGTGCCAGCAGCTTTGACAACACAGATACGCAGTATTTT
CASSFDNTDTQYF
>NA|TRBV4-2|TRBJ2-7|NA
TGTGCCAGCAGCCAAGATAGACAGTCCTACGAGCAGTACTTC
CASSQDRQSYEQYF
>NA|TRBV18|TRBJ1-6|NA
TGTGCCAGCTCGCTAGAAAATTCACCCCTCCACTTT
CASSLENSPLHF
>NA|TRBV28|TRBJ1-6|NA
TGTGCCAGCAGTTTAGCCGGTTTAGGGAGTTCCTATAATTCACCCCTCCACTTT
CASSLAGLGSSYNSPLHF
>TRBD1|TRBV28|TRBJ1-2|NA
TGTGCCAGCAGTTTAAGGGACAGGAACTATGGCTACACCTTC
CASSLRDRNYGYTF
>TRBD2|TRBV3-1/TRBV3-2|TRBJ2-7|NA
TGTGCCAGCAGCCAAAGACTAGCGGGAACTGAGGAGCAGTACTTC
CASSQRLAGTEEQYF
>NA|TRBV6-5|TRBJ1-1|NA
TGTGCCAGCAGTTACTCGAGGCAGATTGACGCTGAAGCTTTCTTT
CASSYSRQIDAEAFF
>NA|TRBV7-3|TRBJ2-3|NA
TGTGCCAGCAGCTTAAACGGCGGGGGCGGAGATACGCAGTATTTT
CASSLNGGGGDTQYF
>TRBD2|TRBV10-2|TRBJ2-5|NA
TGCGCCAGCAGCCCCCTGGGGGAGGGCCTAGGGGAGACCCAGTACTTC
CASSPLGEGLGETQYF
>TRBD2|TRBV19|TRBJ2-1|NA
TGTGCCAGTAGTACGCCTAGCGGGGTTGGATACAATGAGCAGTTCTTC
CASSTPSGVGYNEQFF
>NA|TRBV21-1|TRBJ2-2|NA
TGTGCCAGCAGCATAACGAACACCGGGGAGCTGTTTTTT
CASSITNTGELFF
>NA|TRBV5-1|TRBJ2-1|NA
TGCGCCAGCAGCTCCGGGGGACTCTACAATGAGCAGTTCTTC
CASSSGGLYNEQFF
>NA|TRBV27|TRBJ1-1|NA
TGTGCCAGCGGGCCCGACACTGAAGCTTTCTTT
CASGPDTEAFF
>NA|TRBV7-9|TRBJ2-3|NA
TGTGCCAGCAGATATGGGACACACACAGATACGCAGTATTTT
CASRYGTHTDTQYF
>TRBD2|TRBV5-1|TRBJ2-3|once
TGCGCCAGCCACAGCGGGGGGGTCACAGATACGCAGTATTTT
CASHSGGVTDTQYF
>TRBD1|TRBV18|TRBJ1-1|NA
TGTGCCAGCTCACCACGAGGCTCACAGGGGCACACTGAAGCTTTCTTT
CASSPRGSQGHTEAFF
>NA|TRBV3-1/TRBV3-2|TRBJ1-1|once
TGTGCCAGCAGCCCAAACTTTGTGAACACTGAAGCTTTCTTT
CASSPNFVNTEAFF
>NA|TRBV6-2/TRBV6-3|TRBJ2-1|NA
TGTGCCAGCAGTTCGCATCGACAGAGCTCCTACAATGAGCAGTTCTTC
CASSSHRQSSYNEQFF
>TRBD1|TRBV2|TRBJ1-5|NA
TGTGCCAGCAGTGGAACAGGGGGAACTCAGCCCCAGCATTTT
CASSGTGGTQPQHF
>NA|TRBV7-3|TRBJ2-3|NA
TGTGCCAGCAGCTTAACCAATACAGATACGCAGTATTTT
CASSLTNTDTQYF
>NA|TRBV30|TRBJ1-6|few
TGTGCCTGGACAGAGCTAGCCGGCTCACCCCTCCACTTT
CAWTELAGSPLHF
>TRBD2|TRBV7-8|TRBJ2-5|NA
TGTGCCAGCAGCGTCGGGACTAGCGGGGAGACCCAGTACTTC
CASSVGTSGETQYF
>TRBD1|TRBV5-1|TRBJ1-4|NA
TGCGCCAGCAGCTTGGGGGGGACAGGGAGTTTTGAAAAACTGTTTTTT
CASSLGGTGSFEKLFF
>NA|TRBV6-6|TRBJ1-5|few
TGTGCCACCTGGGACCAGGGGAGAGGCAATCAGCCCCAGCATTTT
CATWDQGRGNQPQHF
>NA|TRBV3-1/TRBV3-2|TRBJ2-5|NA
TGTGCCAGCAGCCAACCCCACGGGGGACTCGTACAAGAGACCCAGTACTTC
CASSQPHGGLVQETQYF
>NA|TRBV6-5|TRBJ2-1|NA
TGTGCCAGCAGTTACTCGGCATCCCCGAGGGAGCAGTTCTTC
CASSYSASPREQFF
>TRBD1|TRBV4-2|TRBJ1-3|few
TGTGCCAGCAGCCCCGACAGGGGGGAAAACACCATATATTTT
CASSPDRGENTIYF
>NA|TRBV18|TRBJ2-7|NA
TGTGCCAGCTCACCCACTTCGGGACACTCCTACGAGCAGTACTTC
CASSPTSGHSYEQYF
>NA|TRBV5-6|TRBJ2-1|NA
TGTGCCAGCAGCTTTGGGGGCCGCGGCTACAATGAGCAGTTCTTC
CASSFGGRGYNEQFF
>NA|TRBV28|TRBJ1-4|NA
TGTGCCACCTCGGGGAATGAGGAAAAACTGTTTTTT
CATSGNEEKLFF
>NA|TRBV27|TRBJ1-5|NA
TGTGCCAGCATCTTTAATCAGCCCCAGCATTTT
CASIFNQPQHF
>NA|TRBV7-8|TRBJ1-2|once
TGTGCCAGCAGCTTAGCGCACAGCCCGGCGTATGGCTACACCTTC
CASSLAHSPAYGYTF
>NA|TRBV5-5|TRBJ2-2|NA
TGTGCCAGCAGCTTGACACAGTACACCGGGGAGCTGTTTTTT
CASSLTQYTGELFF
>NA|TRBV9|TRBJ1-4|NA
TGTGCCAGCAGCTCCCGGCCGGGTGCAACTAATGAAAAACTGTTTTTT
CASSSRPGATNEKLFF
>TRBD1|TRBV19|TRBJ2-7|NA
TGTGCCAGTAGACGGACAGGGAACATCTACGAGCAGTACTTC
CASRRTGNIYEQYF
>NA|TRBV7-9|TRBJ2-3|NA
TGTGCCAGCAGCCGACAGCTAACCACAGATACGCAGTATTTT
CASSRQLTTDTQYF
>NA|TRBV9|TRBJ2-2|NA
TGTGCCAGCAGCCCATTTGGGAGCACCGGGGAGCTGTTTTTT
CASSPFGSTGELFF
>TRBD1|TRBV5-1|TRBJ2-7|NA
TGCGCCAGCAGAGAGGGGGCTTCGTACGAGCAGTACTTC
CASREGASYEQYF
>NA|TRBV18|TRBJ1-1|NA
TGTGCCAGCTCACCGGGGGCGCGGGACACTGAAGCTTTCTTT
CASSPGARDTEAFF
>NA|TRBV7-2|TRBJ2-1|NA
TGTGCCAGCAGCTTAGTAGGCTCAGGCCCATACAATGAGCAGTTCTTC
CASSLVGSGPYNEQFF
>TRBD1|TRBV19|TRBJ2-1|NA
TGTGCCAGTAGTAGGGGGACAGGAGGCTCCTACAATGAGCAGTTCTTC
CASSRGTGGSYNEQFF